This TCR beta chain appears in the sequencing data of a study of shared clonotypes between healthy human individuals. Study-wide results and caveats: Tissues were not sampled, only blood, and their repertoires likely differ. Generally, naive subsets (rather than memory subsets) showed larger estimated richness.

Here immunoSEQ multiplex PCR was the method, and the copy in TCRdb shows in-frame clones only, minus some. The table records some 1,400,000 clones, roughly 96% of them present only once. Remarks on this clone: Its target is unknown.

The TCR was taken from a man aged 25 to 45 in good health. Sequenced input: naive CD4+ T cells sorted from blood. Subset meaning: CD45RA+ positively selected.

The CDR3 reads CASSQDRGYYEQYF. The CDR3 DNA is TGTGCCAGCAGCCAGGACAGGGGATACTACGAGCAGTACTTC. V and J are TRBV7-2 and TRBJ2-7; 9 positions agree with TRBD1. V shed 5 bases, J shed 3 bases, and the junction held 5 bases outside the gene matches. This CDR3 region has 14 residues. Germline V gene lookup returns CDR1 SGHTA and CDR2 FQGNSA.